Each of the 2 T cell receptor beta chains below was sequenced from the same sample in a study of technical replicates of blood from several donors. TCRdb's table, derived via immunoSEQ multiplex PCR, lists solely in-frame clones and lacks some. The sample consists of some 71,000 clones, approximately 97% of them appearing once. Sample: T cells isolated from PBMCs. All receptors come from a human donor in good health.

This chain links TRBV4-1 with TRBJ2-1; D possibly corresponds to TRBD1 (6 bases). The germline gives CDR1 MGHRA, CDR2 YSYEKL. The CDR3 covers 15 residues. Trimming removed 7 bases at V and 1 base at J, with 14 bases between. The CDR3 here is CASTQGLTSYNEQFF. Written as DNA, the CDR3 is TGCGCCAGCACTCAGGGGCTAACGTCCTACAATGAGCAGTTCTTC.

The V call is TRBV28, the J call TRBJ2-3; 12 bases align to TRBD2. The V gene's germline CDR1 is MDHEN and CDR2 SYDVKM. This CDR3 comprises 15 residues. Trimming removed 7 bases from V and 4 bases from J; junction bases left unmatched: 6. This CDR3 is CASKNLAGGSDTQYF. For the CDR3, the DNA is TGTGCCAGCAAAAATCTAGCGGGAGGGTCAGATACGCAGTATTTT.